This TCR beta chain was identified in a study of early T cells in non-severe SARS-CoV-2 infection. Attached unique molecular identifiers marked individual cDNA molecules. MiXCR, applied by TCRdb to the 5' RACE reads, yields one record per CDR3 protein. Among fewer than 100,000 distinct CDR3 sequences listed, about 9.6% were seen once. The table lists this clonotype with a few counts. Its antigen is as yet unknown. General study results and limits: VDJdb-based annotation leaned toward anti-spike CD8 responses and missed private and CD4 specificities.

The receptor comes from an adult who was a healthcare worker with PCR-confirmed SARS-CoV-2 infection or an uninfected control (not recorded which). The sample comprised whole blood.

This CDR3 reads CASSFGRTGRAYEQYF. DNA for the CDR3: TGTGCCAGCAGTTTCGGGCGGACAGGCCGGGCCTACGAGCAGTACTTC. The chain joins TRBV27 to TRBJ2-7; 7 bases fit TRBD1. The germline gives CDR1 MNHEY, CDR2 SMNVEV (reference sequence). The CDR3 is 16 residues long. V lost 3 bases to trimming and J lost 2 bases; unmatched junction nucleotides: 10.